Listed below are T cell receptor beta chains from one sample, sequenced in a study of identical twins. One entry per CDR3 protein, called by TCRdb with MiXCR from the 5' RACE reads. The data show around 530,000 distinct CDR3 sequences, about 16% seen once. The same data also went into a second study, on yellow fever vaccine responses in identical twins.

Sequencing was done on a sample of CD4+ T cells sorted from blood. These receptors originate from a woman aged 18-29 years in good health. Both conserved end residues are part of each CDR3. The D gene is left open where the match is weak. Rows give clone size only sometimes, using once, few, many, or a class for an expanded clone.

v_gene,j_gene,d_gene,abundance,CDR3nt,CDR3aa
TRBV20-1,TRBJ2-1,TRBD2,many,TGCAGTGCTAGAGGGACTAGCGGGAGTATGGAGTTCTTC,CSARGTSGSMEFF
TRBV20-1,TRBJ2-1,TRBD1,NA,TGCAGTGCACGGGACAGCTTGAGCTCCTACAATGAGCAGTTCTTC,CSARDSLSSYNEQFF
TRBV5-1,TRBJ1-1,NA,NA,TGCGCCAGCAGCTCCAATTCTGTCGGCACTGAAGCTTTCTTT,CASSSNSVGTEAFF
TRBV5-5,TRBJ2-1,TRBD1,NA,TGTGCCAGCAGCCCGCGGACAGGAACCTCCTACAATGAGCAGTTCTTC,CASSPRTGTSYNEQFF
TRBV27,TRBJ1-2,TRBD1,NA,TGTGCCAGCAGTATACGGACAGGGTTGGGCTATGGCTACACCTTC,CASSIRTGLGYGYTF
TRBV20-1,TRBJ2-5,NA,few,TGCAGTGCTGCCCGAAACCAAGAGACCCAGTACTTC,CSAARNQETQYF
TRBV7-9,TRBJ2-1,NA,NA,TGTGCCAGCAGCTTAGAATCCAGGGCTGCTGAGCAGTTCTTC,CASSLESRAAEQFF
TRBV5-1,TRBJ2-2,NA,NA,TGCGCCAGCAAACGGACCCTCAACACCGGGGAGCTGTTTTTT,CASKRTLNTGELFF
TRBV10-3,TRBJ2-1,TRBD1,NA,TGTGCCACTTCCGGGACAGAGAGGAATGAGCAGTTCTTC,CATSGTERNEQFF
TRBV5-1,TRBJ1-5,NA,many,TGCGCCAGCAGCAGGGACGGATTCAATCAGCCCCAGCATTTT,CASSRDGFNQPQHF
TRBV3-1,TRBJ2-2,TRBD2,NA,TGTGCCAGCAGCCTTCGGAGAGGACTAGGGGCGGACACCGGGGAGCTGTTTTTT,CASSLRRGLGADTGELFF
TRBV12-3/TRBV12-4,TRBJ1-2,TRBD1,many,TGTGCCAGCAGTATCGGACAGGGGTATGGCTACACCTTC,CASSIGQGYGYTF
TRBV2,TRBJ2-5,NA,NA,TGTGCCAGCAGCCCAAACGACTCTGGGGAGACCCAGTACTTC,CASSPNDSGETQYF
TRBV12-3/TRBV12-4,TRBJ1-1,NA,NA,TGTGCCAGCAGTTTAGACAGGAGGTTGGACACTGAAGCTTTCTTT,CASSLDRRLDTEAFF
TRBV7-6,TRBJ2-1,TRBD2,few,TGTGCCAGCAGCCTAGGAACTAGCGGGGGGGGCAATGAGCAGTTCTTC,CASSLGTSGGGNEQFF
TRBV7-2,TRBJ1-6,TRBD1,NA,TGTGCCAGCAGCCCGGGGACAGGGATGAATTCACCCCTCCACTTT,CASSPGTGMNSPLHF
TRBV5-1,TRBJ2-7,TRBD2,few,TGCGCCAGCAGCTTGGTGGGGACTAGCGGGATGATCTCCTACGAGCAGTACTTC,CASSLVGTSGMISYEQYF
TRBV24-1,TRBJ2-1,NA,few,TGTGCCACCAGTGATTTGGGAACAGGAACCTACAATGAGCAGTTCTTC,CATSDLGTGTYNEQFF
TRBV5-1,TRBJ1-1,TRBD1,few,TGCGCCAGCCTAACGACGACAGGGTCCACTGAAGCTTTCTTT,CASLTTTGSTEAFF
TRBV5-1,TRBJ2-2,TRBD1,NA,TGCGCCAGCAGTCACACAGGGGGTAGAAACACCGGGGAGCTGTTTTTT,CASSHTGGRNTGELFF
TRBV4-1,TRBJ2-2,TRBD2,NA,TGCGCCAGCAGCCGAACGGGACTAGCAACGGGGGAGCTGTTTTTT,CASSRTGLATGELFF
TRBV20-1,TRBJ1-2,NA,few,TGCAGTGCGGCGGGGGAGGAAGCCTATGGCTACACCTTC,CSAAGEEAYGYTF
TRBV6-1,TRBJ2-2,NA,few,TGTGCCAGTGGGACGACAAGGGGGGCCACCGGGGAGCTGTTTTTT,CASGTTRGATGELFF
TRBV3-1,TRBJ2-7,TRBD2,few,TGTGCCAGCAGCCAAGACTTAGGCATAGCGGGGCCGATCTACGAGCAGTACTTC,CASSQDLGIAGPIYEQYF
TRBV2,TRBJ2-7,TRBD1,NA,TGTGCCAGCAGCCTGACAGGGGTTGCGGGCGAGCAGTACTTC,CASSLTGVAGEQYF
TRBV7-2,TRBJ2-5,NA,few,TGTGCCAGCAGCTTAGACTTCTTTGGGGAGACCCAGTACTTC,CASSLDFFGETQYF
TRBV27,TRBJ2-2,NA,few,TGTGCCAGCACCTCTCTGGGGGGAGCGAACACCGGGGAGCTGTTTTTT,CASTSLGGANTGELFF
TRBV24-1,TRBJ2-7,TRBD2,few,TGTGCCACCAGTGATTCCAGCGGGAGGTTATACGAGCAGTACTTC,CATSDSSGRLYEQYF
TRBV5-1,TRBJ2-3,NA,few,TGCGCCAGCAGCTTGGACAGGGAGTTAAAGACAGATACGCAGTATTTT,CASSLDRELKTDTQYF
TRBV2,TRBJ2-4,TRBD2,NA,TGTGCCAGCAGTGGGGGACTAGCGGGAGGAGGGGCCAAAAACATTCAGTACTTC,CASSGGLAGGGAKNIQYF
TRBV28,TRBJ2-3,TRBD2,few,TGTGCCAGCAGTTCTGGACTAGCGGGAGGGATAGATACGCAGTATTTT,CASSSGLAGGIDTQYF
TRBV4-2,TRBJ2-2,NA,NA,TGTGCCAGCAGCCAAGAACTCATTACCGGGGAGCTGTTTTTT,CASSQELITGELFF
TRBV7-9,TRBJ2-3,NA,NA,TGTGCCAGCAGCTTCTCTAGCACAGATACGCAGTATTTT,CASSFSSTDTQYF
TRBV3-1,TRBJ2-6,NA,NA,TGTGCCAGCAGCCAGCCAGAGCCACCTCTGGGGGCCAACGTCCTGACTTTC,CASSQPEPPLGANVLTF
TRBV20-1,TRBJ2-7,TRBD2,NA,TGCAGTGCTAGAGACAGAGGGGCTAGCGGGAGTTACGAGCAGTACTTC,CSARDRGASGSYEQYF
TRBV24-1,TRBJ1-2,TRBD1,few,TGTGCCACCAGTGATTTGACGAAGGGGGCAGGCTACACCTTC,CATSDLTKGAGYTF
TRBV5-1,TRBJ2-6,NA,few,TGCGCCAGCAGCTTGAGTAGGGTAGCTGGGGCCAACGTCCTGACTTTC,CASSLSRVAGANVLTF
TRBV4-1,TRBJ1-2,NA,NA,TGCGCCAGCAGCCAAGACCCGACAGTTTATGGCTACACCTTC,CASSQDPTVYGYTF
TRBV20-1,TRBJ2-7,NA,NA,TGCAGTGCTAGACTAGGGGGGGGCTACGAGCAGTACTTC,CSARLGGGYEQYF
TRBV12-3/TRBV12-4,TRBJ1-2,NA,many,TGTGCCAGCAGTTTTAAGGGTAGCTATGGCTACACCTTC,CASSFKGSYGYTF
TRBV15,TRBJ2-2,NA,few,TGTGCCACCAGCAGAGACAGGGGAGTCGGGGAGCTGTTTTTT,CATSRDRGVGELFF
TRBV20-1,TRBJ1-6,TRBD1,few,TGCAGTGCTAACAGGGGTAGCCCAAATTCACCCCTCCACTTT,CSANRGSPNSPLHF
TRBV27,TRBJ2-5,TRBD2,NA,TGTGCCAGCAGTTTATTTGGTAGCGGGGGGGGCTGGGAGACCCAGTACTTC,CASSLFGSGGGWETQYF
TRBV6-1,TRBJ2-1,TRBD1,NA,TGTGCCAGCAGCCCTCGGGACAGTATCTACAATGAGCAGTTCTTC,CASSPRDSIYNEQFF
TRBV4-1,TRBJ1-3,NA,few,TGCGCCAGCAGCCAAGAACCAGCCCACTCTGGAAACACCATATATTTT,CASSQEPAHSGNTIYF
TRBV12-3/TRBV12-4,TRBJ2-3,NA,few,TGTGCCAGCAGTTTGAGGGGTCACACAGATACGCAGTATTTT,CASSLRGHTDTQYF
TRBV3-1,TRBJ2-2,NA,few,TGTGCCAGCAGCGCCGGTATAACCGGGGAGCTGTTTTTT,CASSAGITGELFF
TRBV11-2,TRBJ2-5,NA,few,TGTGCCAGCAGTTCCGGGACCACGGGGAGAGAGACCCAGTACTTC,CASSSGTTGRETQYF